The subject of this entry is one TCR beta chain. TCRdb's copy holds only in-frame clones and misses some; the assay was immunoSEQ multiplex PCR. Among under 95,000 clones listed, more than 85% were seen once. This sample stems from a study of blood T cell repertoires in COVID-19. The sequenced sample consisted of peripheral blood. This TCR was recovered from a man in his forties with acute or convalescent COVID-19.

The CDR3 bases are TGTGCCAGCAGTCGGCGGGGGGAGACCCAGTACTTC. Protein sequence: CASSRRGETQYF. This chain connects TRBV25-1 to TRBJ2-5, with 7 nucleotides matching TRBD2. This CDR3 spans 12 amino acids. From germline, CDR1 is MGHDK and CDR2 SYGVNS. V lost 5 bases and J lost 5; bases outside the gene matches: 2.